This T cell receptor (beta chain) was found in a study of identical twins. This clonotype occurred a few times. TCRdb itself ran the 5' RACE reads through MiXCR, one entry per CDR3 protein. The data hold roughly 230,000 distinct CDR3 sequences, with approximately 8.3% observed a single time. The CDR3 contains 13 residues. CDR1 MNHEY and CDR2 SMNVEV come from the germline V gene (reference sequence). V was cut by 3 bases and J by 2 bases, with 8 bases left in between. These same data were also listed under a study on yellow fever vaccine responses in identical twins.

The gene calls are TRBV27 and TRBJ2-7; D is uncertain. The clonotype comes from a woman under 30 in good health. The sequenced sample consisted of CD8+ T cells sorted from blood. CDR3 in DNA: TGTGCCAGCAGTTTCGGCATGCCCTACGAGCAGTACTTC. This codes for CASSFGMPYEQYF.